One and the same sample provided the 30 T cell receptor beta chains below, sequenced in a study of T cell responses to AZD1222 COVID-19 vaccine. The protocol was immunoSEQ multiplex PCR, while the TCRdb copy is restricted to in-frame clones and leaves out a portion. Of around 140,000 clones listed, 92% are singletons. Material: peripheral blood, obtained on day 0 of AZD1222 vaccination. These receptors were taken from an adult in good health.

In nucleotides, the CDR3 is TGTGCCAGCAAAATACGAGGGGGGACCCAGTACTTC. Protein sequence: CASKIRGGTQYF. The chain recombines TRBV2 with TRBJ2-5, with D perhaps TRBD1 (6 bases). CDR3 length: 12 residues. Trimming took off 7 bases at V and 7 bases at J, with 13 bases between the two ends. Germline CDR1 is SNHLY and CDR2 is FYNNEI.

This clone was observed once. The gene calls are TRBV19 and TRBJ1-4, with a tentative D call TRBD1 (6 bases). CDR1 and CDR2 from the germline V gene are LNHDA and SQIVND (reference sequence). V gave up 6 bases and J gave up 6 bases, with 11 bases separating them. The CDR3 is made up of 13 amino acids. CDR3 DNA sequence: TGTGCCAGTAGGGGACAATATGATGAAAAACTGTTTTTT. Translation: CASRGQYDEKLFF. Variable domain in full (rest from reference TRBV19 and TRBJ1-4): DGGITQSPKYLFRKEGQNVTLSCEQNLNHDAMYWYRQDPGQGLRLIYYSQIVNDFQKGDIAEGYSVSREKKESFPLTVTSAQKNPTAFYLCASRGQYDEKLFFGSGTQLSVL.

The chain links TRBV19 to TRBJ2-1; 10 bases map to TRBD1. Trimming took 2 bases from V and 5 from J; bases not matched to a gene: 6. Germline CDR1 reads LNHDA; CDR2 reads SQIVND (reference sequence). The CDR3 contains 16 residues. CDR3 amino acids: CASSIFSGTGDNEQFF. DNA for the CDR3: TGTGCCAGTAGTATATTTTCTGGGACAGGGGACAATGAGCAGTTCTTC.

The chain combines TRBV5-1 with TRBJ2-5; 8 bases fit TRBD2. Germline-derived CDR1 and CDR2 are SGHRS and YFSETQ. V dropped 5 bases and J dropped 5; count of bases not matched to a gene: 5. The CDR3 extends over 13 amino acids. The CDR3 DNA follows: TGCGCCAGCAGTAGAGCGGGAGTGGAGACCCAGTACTTC. This gives the protein CASSRAGVETQYF.

The chain carries TRBV6-5 and TRBJ2-5, with 9 bases lining up with TRBD1. Germline V CDR1 and CDR2: MNHEY, SVGAGI. The CDR3 contains 15 residues. V shed 8 bases and J 3 bases; nucleotides not matched to a gene: 10. The CDR3 sequence is CASGRGTGSEETQYF. CDR3 nucleotide sequence: TGTGCCAGCGGACGGGGGACAGGGTCGGAAGAGACCCAGTACTTC.

The rearrangement joins TRBV19 to TRBJ2-7, with TRBD1 matching 7 bases. The CDR3 runs to 13 residues. The germline gives CDR1 LNHDA, CDR2 SQIVND (reference sequence). The V and J ends lost 6 bases and 5 bases, in that order; junction bases with no gene match: 7. The CDR3 coding sequence is TGTGCCAGTAGAAACGACAGGGCCGACGAGCAGTACTTC. This translates into CASRNDRADEQYF.

This chain connects TRBV7-8 to TRBJ1-2; D is possibly TRBD1 (6 bases). CDR3 length: 15 residues. Trimming stripped 0 bases from V and 4 bases from J, with 12 bases between. Germline V CDR1 and CDR2: SGHVS, FQNEAQ. Written as DNA, the CDR3 is TGTGCCAGCAGCTTAGCCCACACAGGGTCCTATGGCTACACCTTC. This translates into CASSLAHTGSYGYTF.

This sequence joins TRBV10-3 and TRBJ1-1; a weak D match, TRBD1 (5 bases). Germline CDR1 and CDR2: ENHRY and SYGVKD. The CDR3 contains 16 residues. V shed 0 bases and J shed 4 bases, with 15 bases lying between them. In DNA, the CDR3 is TGTGCCATCAGTGAGTCGACCGGCGGTGGGGGCACTGAAGCTTTCTTT. This encodes CAISESTGGGGTEAFF.

The rearrangement joins TRBV6-5 to TRBJ2-2; D uncertain. V was pared by 2 bases and J by 7 bases, with 11 bases between. The CDR3 has 14 residues. CDR1 and CDR2 from the germline V gene are MNHEY and SVGAGI. CDR3 coding DNA: TGTGCCAGCAGTTACCAAGGGCGCATCGGGGAGCTGTTTTTT. Amino acid sequence: CASSYQGRIGELFF.

The V gene is TRBV6-5, the J gene TRBJ2-1; D might be TRBD1 (6 bases). CDR1 and CDR2 from the germline V gene are MNHEY and SVGAGI. This CDR3 is built from 16 residues. The V and J ends lost 2 bases and 5 bases respectively, with 16 bases between them. This CDR3 is CASSYLRDITNNEQFF. The DNA of the CDR3 is TGTGCCAGCAGTTACCTCCGGGACATAACAAACAATGAGCAGTTCTTC.

This sequence joins TRBV4-1 and TRBJ1-4, with D maybe TRBD1 (5 bases). Germline V gives CDR1 MGHRA, CDR2 YSYEKL. The V end lost 1 base, the J end lost 5 bases, and 11 bases lay between the germline ends. There are 15 residues in the CDR3. CDR3 nucleotides: TGCGCCAGCAGCCAAGTCCGACAGTCGAATGAAAAACTGTTTTTT. As protein: CASSQVRQSNEKLFF.

The J gene is TRBJ1-2, the V gene TRBV27, with D perhaps TRBD1 (5 bases). Germline assignment: CDR1 MNHEY and CDR2 SMNVEV (reference sequence). V shed 7 bases and J shed 7 bases, with 19 bases lying between them. This CDR3 is 14 amino acids long. In DNA, the CDR3 is TGTGCCAGCACCCCAGTGGGGGGTTGGGCTGGCTACACCTTC. This gives the protein CASTPVGGWAGYTF.

The chain combines TRBV7-9 with TRBJ2-5; TRBD2 matches at 10 bases. There are 17 residues in the CDR3. Germline CDR1 reads SEHNR; CDR2 reads FQNEAQ (reference sequence). The J segment lost 4 bases and the V segment lost 5 bases, leaving 13 bases of the junction unmatched. CDR3 amino acids: CASSPGGLAGESETQYF. The CDR3 bases are TGTGCCAGCAGCCCCGGAGGTCTAGCGGGAGAATCAGAGACCCAGTACTTC.

The V gene is TRBV7-8, the J gene TRBJ1-6; D unclear. The CDR3 sequence is 15 residues long. CDR1 SGHVS and CDR2 FQNEAQ come from the germline V gene. Trimming removed 1 base from V and 6 bases from J, with 10 bases in between. CDR3: CASSLVIGPNSPLHF. DNA for the CDR3: TGTGCCAGCAGCTTAGTTATAGGACCTAATTCACCCCTCCACTTT.

The CDR3 spells CASSEGGTGYQETQYF. CDR3 DNA: TGTGCCAGCAGTGAAGGGGGGACAGGATACCAAGAGACCCAGTACTTC. J is TRBJ2-5 and V is TRBV6-1, with TRBD1 identical over 8 bases. CDR1 is MNHNS, CDR2 SASEGT, per germline. This CDR3 spans 16 amino acids. J was trimmed by 0 bases and V by 1 base; bases with no gene match: 4.

This sequence joins TRBV12-3 or TRBV12-4 and TRBJ2-2, with D possibly matching TRBD2 (6 bases). V gave up 6 bases and J gave up 3 bases, with 8 bases separating them. The CDR3 covers 13 residues. CDR3 DNA: TGTGCCAGCAGGGGGGACTACACCGGGGAGCTGTTTTTT. Translated, it gives CASRGDYTGELFF.

The chain links TRBV7-2 to TRBJ1-1; tentative D call: TRBD1 (5 bases). Between the trimmed V and J ends, which lost 4 bases and 2 bases, there was a span of 14 bases. There are 15 residues in the CDR3. CDR1 and CDR2 (germline): SGHTA, FQGNSA. CDR3 in amino acids: CASSSGTYGNTEAFF. In DNA form, the CDR3 reads TGTGCCAGCAGCTCCGGGACTTACGGAAACACTGAAGCTTTCTTT. Combining the CDR3 with reference TRBV7-2 and TRBJ1-1 gives the whole variable domain GAGVSQSPSNKVTEKGKDVELRCDPISGHTALYWYRQSLGQGLEFLIYFQGNSAPDKSGLPSDRFSAERTGGSVSTLTIQRTQQEDSAVYLCASSSGTYGNTEAFFGQGTRLTVV.

The rearrangement links TRBV28 to TRBJ2-7; D remains ambiguous. Trimming stripped 5 bases from V and 0 bases from J, with 17 bases between. CDR3 length: 16 residues. From germline, CDR1 is MDHEN and CDR2 SYDVKM. The CDR3 coding sequence is TGTGCCAGCAGTGAACCCTCGGGCAGCTACTCCTACGAGCAGTACTTC. Translated: CASSEPSGSYSYEQYF.

This chain links TRBV11-2 with TRBJ1-1; tentative D call: TRBD1 (6 bases). The CDR3 has 13 residues. Trimming stripped 4 bases from V and 1 base from J, with 7 bases between. Germline V gene sequence: CDR1 SGHAT, CDR2 FQNNGV. The chain's CDR3 is CASSWTANTEAFF. In DNA form, the CDR3 reads TGTGCCAGCAGCTGGACAGCGAACACTGAAGCTTTCTTT.

In this sample, this clone turned up once. The chain links TRBV28 to TRBJ2-7; 11 nucleotides line up with TRBD2. The length of the CDR3 is 17 residues. With V trimmed by 5 bases and J by 4 bases, 13 bases remained unmatched. Germline values: CDR1 MDHEN, CDR2 SYDVKM. The CDR3 coding sequence is TGTGCCAGCAGTACCCGAAGGGGGGGACTAGCGGATTACGAGCAGTACTTC. Encoded protein: CASSTRRGGLADYEQYF.

The V gene is TRBV7-9, the J gene TRBJ2-2, with a possible D match to TRBD1 (6 bases). Germline-derived CDR1 and CDR2 are SEHNR and FQNEAQ (reference sequence). This CDR3 comprises 14 residues. The V gene lost 8 bases and the J gene lost 3 bases, with 13 bases spanning the gap. The CDR3 reads CASDLQGDTGELFF. DNA of the CDR3: TGTGCCAGCGACCTACAGGGAGACACCGGGGAGCTGTTTTTT.

This sequence joins TRBV7-9 and TRBJ1-4; 9 bases align to TRBD1. V shed 5 bases and J 6 bases; nucleotides not matched to a gene: 16. The CDR3 spans 18 residues. CDR1 is SEHNR and CDR2 is FQNEAQ in the germline V gene (reference sequence). The CDR3: CASSLFFPGTGIDEKLFF. CDR3 in DNA: TGTGCCAGCAGCCTGTTTTTTCCCGGGACAGGGATTGATGAAAAACTGTTTTTT.

The V call is TRBV7-2, the J call TRBJ2-3; D might be TRBD2 (6 bases). V dropped 5 bases and J dropped 10 bases, with 22 bases sitting between them. The CDR3 runs to 15 residues. CDR1 and CDR2 from the germline V gene are SGHTA and FQGNSA. The CDR3 DNA is TGTGCCAGCAGCCCCCCGGGACTCACCACAATCGCGCAGTATTTT. As protein: CASSPPGLTTIAQYF.

The rearrangement joins TRBV19 to TRBJ1-1; D gene unclear. Looked up from germline, CDR1 is LNHDA and CDR2 is SQIVND (reference sequence). Trimming shortened V by 6 bases and J by 0 bases, and 14 bases separated the two germline ends. The CDR3 covers 15 residues. In nucleotides, the CDR3 is TGTGCCAGTAGCGGAAGGCAGAGCATGAACACTGAAGCTTTCTTT. Amino acid sequence: CASSGRQSMNTEAFF.

V gene TRBV19 combines with J gene TRBJ1-5, with 9 bases identical to TRBD1. Unmatched junction bases numbered 5, after V lost 11 bases and J lost 0 bases. This CDR3 is built from 14 residues. Germline CDR1 and CDR2: LNHDA and SQIVND (reference sequence). The CDR3 sequence: CAARDRASNQPQHF. The CDR3 region has the DNA TGTGCCGCCCGGGACAGGGCTAGCAATCAGCCCCAGCATTTT.

This chain links TRBV27 with TRBJ2-1; tentative D call: TRBD2 (7 bases). Germline V CDR1 and CDR2: MNHEY, SMNVEV (reference sequence). The CDR3 covers 15 residues. Trimming removed 5 bases at V and 0 bases at J, with 11 bases between. The chain's CDR3 is CASSEGGSSYNEQFF. Written as DNA, the CDR3 is TGTGCCAGCAGTGAGGGGGGGAGCTCCTACAATGAGCAGTTCTTC.

The chain links TRBV28 to TRBJ1-2; no definite D call. The germline CDR1 and CDR2 sequences are MDHEN and SYDVKM. Trimming stripped 4 bases from V and 7 bases from J, with 13 bases between. This CDR3 has 13 amino acids. The CDR3 DNA sequence: TGTGCCAGCAGTTACACCAAGAGCAGTGGCTACACCTTC. Translation: CASSYTKSSGYTF.

This clone was seen only once. This chain connects TRBV18 to TRBJ2-7; perhaps TRBD2 as D (5 bases). V was cut by 0 bases and J by 5 bases, with 8 bases left in between. Germline values: CDR1 KGHSH, CDR2 LQKENI. The CDR3 is made up of 13 amino acids. The CDR3, as DNA: TGTGCCAGCTCACCACCAACTAGAGACGAGCAGTACTTC. It codes for CASSPPTRDEQYF.

This chain links TRBV6-2 or TRBV6-3 with TRBJ1-5; no clear D gene. The ends were cut back, 4 bases at V and 3 bases at J, with 13 bases in the middle. Germline loops: CDR1 MNHEY, CDR2 SVGEGT. This CDR3 comprises 15 residues. CDR3 in amino acids: CASSSLVGINQPQHF. The CDR3 DNA reads TGTGCCAGCAGTTCCCTCGTTGGTATCAATCAGCCCCAGCATTTT.

The chain links TRBV5-4 to TRBJ2-3; D is possibly TRBD2 (6 bases). The CDR3 runs to 14 residues. V was trimmed by 4 bases and J by 6 bases, leaving 15 bases between them. Looked up from germline, CDR1 is SGHNT and CDR2 is YYREEE (reference sequence). The CDR3 region is CASSARESGDTQYF. CDR3 sequence (DNA): TGTGCCAGCAGCGCACGGGAGAGCGGGGATACGCAGTATTTT.